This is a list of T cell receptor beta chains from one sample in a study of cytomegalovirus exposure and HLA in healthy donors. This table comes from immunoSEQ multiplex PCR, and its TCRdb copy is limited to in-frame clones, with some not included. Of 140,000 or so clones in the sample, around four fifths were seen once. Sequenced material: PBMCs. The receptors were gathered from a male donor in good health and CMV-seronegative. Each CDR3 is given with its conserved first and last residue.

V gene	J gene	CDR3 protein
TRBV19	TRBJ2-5	CASSPGQWAPLAQYF
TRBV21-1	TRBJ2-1	CASSKIYGTGYNEQFF
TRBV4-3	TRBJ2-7	CASSQLDTLAGGQRQYF
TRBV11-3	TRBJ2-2	CASQLSPGTGGYSLGELFF
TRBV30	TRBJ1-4	CAWRAGNRGANEKLFF
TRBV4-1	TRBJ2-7	CASSHAPGHAYEQYF
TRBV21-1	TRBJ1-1	CASRPGQMNTEAFF
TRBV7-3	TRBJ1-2	CASSPGQGRGGYTF
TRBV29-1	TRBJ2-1	CSVRGQGYNEQFF
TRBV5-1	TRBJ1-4	CASSLGGGEKLFF
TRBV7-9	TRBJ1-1	CASSFGGSTEAFF
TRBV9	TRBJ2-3	CASSVGAGGYTDTQYF
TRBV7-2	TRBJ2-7	CASSLTGLEQYF
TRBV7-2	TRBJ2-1	CASSLQWGTSGAHEQFF
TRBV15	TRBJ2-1	CATSREAGGSFYNEQFF
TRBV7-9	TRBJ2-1	CASSYPGTAQFF
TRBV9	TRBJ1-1	CASSDPGQRTNTEAFF
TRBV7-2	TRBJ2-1	CASSPTSGGANLYNEQFF
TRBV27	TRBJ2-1	CASRPAGYDEQFF
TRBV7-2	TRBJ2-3	CASSRYGGHTDTQYF
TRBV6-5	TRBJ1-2	CASSYRENNYGYTF
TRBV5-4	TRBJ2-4	CASSLETSGRNIQYF
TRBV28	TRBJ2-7	CASSSTRREQYF
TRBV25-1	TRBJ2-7	CASSRTGLGYEQYF
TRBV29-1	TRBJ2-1	CSVRDSEQFF
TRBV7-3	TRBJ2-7	CASSFTGGLDYEQYF
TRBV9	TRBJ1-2	CASSPENGRRGYTF
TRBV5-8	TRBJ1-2	CASSFHLQGFYGYTF
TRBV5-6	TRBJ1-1	CASSLETGLQNTEAFF
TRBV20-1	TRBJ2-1	CSAGSYNEQFF
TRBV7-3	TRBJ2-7	CASSSPPTSDVHEQYF
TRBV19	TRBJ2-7	CASSIVPPSSEQYF
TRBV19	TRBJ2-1	CASSLILSSYNEQFF
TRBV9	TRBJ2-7	CASSDNMETGLYEQYF
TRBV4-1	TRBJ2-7	CASSQGLAGVSYEQYF
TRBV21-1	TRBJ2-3	CASSNECVGAREADTQYF
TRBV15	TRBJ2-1	CATSRESYRAYNEQFF
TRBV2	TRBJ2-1	CASSDLLAGGPYEQFF
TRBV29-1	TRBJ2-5	CSVEVPGDIQETQYF